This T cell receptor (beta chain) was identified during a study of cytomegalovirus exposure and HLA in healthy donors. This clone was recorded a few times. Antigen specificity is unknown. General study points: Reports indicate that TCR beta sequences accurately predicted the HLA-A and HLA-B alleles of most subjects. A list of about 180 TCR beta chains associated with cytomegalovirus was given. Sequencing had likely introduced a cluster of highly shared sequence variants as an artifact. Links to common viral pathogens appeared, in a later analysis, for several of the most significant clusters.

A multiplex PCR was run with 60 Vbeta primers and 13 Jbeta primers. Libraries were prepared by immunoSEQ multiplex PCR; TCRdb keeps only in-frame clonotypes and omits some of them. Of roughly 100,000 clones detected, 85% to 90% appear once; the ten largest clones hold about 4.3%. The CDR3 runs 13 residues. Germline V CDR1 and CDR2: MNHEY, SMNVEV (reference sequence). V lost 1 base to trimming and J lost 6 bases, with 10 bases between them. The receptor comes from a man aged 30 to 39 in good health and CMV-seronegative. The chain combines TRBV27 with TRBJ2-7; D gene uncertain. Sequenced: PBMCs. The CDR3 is CASSLYPSFEQYF. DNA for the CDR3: TGTGCCAGCAGTTTATATCCGTCTTTCGAGCAGTACTTC.